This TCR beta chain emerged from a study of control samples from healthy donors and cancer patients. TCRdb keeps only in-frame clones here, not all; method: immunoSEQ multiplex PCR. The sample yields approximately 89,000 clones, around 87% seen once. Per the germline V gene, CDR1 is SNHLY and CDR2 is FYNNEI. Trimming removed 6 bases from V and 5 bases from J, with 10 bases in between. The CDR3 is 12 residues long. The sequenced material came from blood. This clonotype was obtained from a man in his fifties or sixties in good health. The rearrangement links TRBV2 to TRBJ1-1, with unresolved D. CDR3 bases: TGTGCCAGCAGCTACTCTGGGACTGAAGCTTTCTTT. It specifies CASSYSGTEAFF.